This T cell receptor beta chain was sequenced during a study of T-cell memory formation after mild COVID-19. Across the whole study: TCR clusters were mostly donor specific.

5'RACE with constant-segment primers yielded barcoded, UMI-tagged TCR alpha and TCR beta cDNA libraries. From the 5' RACE reads, TCRdb called clonotypes with MiXCR, one entry per CDR3 protein. The sample includes 190,000 or so distinct CDR3 sequences, about a fifth of them seen just once. Sequencing was performed on PBMCs or a T cell subset sorted from them (not recorded which). The clonotype comes from an adult woman who had mild COVID-19 (a few samples of this study predate the infection). Cell type and time point are not known.

CDR3 nucleotide sequence: TGCAGTGCTAGAGCACCTTTGCGTCGGAATAGCAATCAGCCCCAGCATTTT. This codes for CSARAPLRRNSNQPQHF. The chain couples TRBV20-1 to TRBJ1-5, with D unresolved. Germline V gene data show CDR1 as DFQATT and CDR2 as SNEGSKA (reference sequence). Trimming stripped 1 base from V and 0 bases from J, with 16 bases between. The CDR3 totals 17 residues.